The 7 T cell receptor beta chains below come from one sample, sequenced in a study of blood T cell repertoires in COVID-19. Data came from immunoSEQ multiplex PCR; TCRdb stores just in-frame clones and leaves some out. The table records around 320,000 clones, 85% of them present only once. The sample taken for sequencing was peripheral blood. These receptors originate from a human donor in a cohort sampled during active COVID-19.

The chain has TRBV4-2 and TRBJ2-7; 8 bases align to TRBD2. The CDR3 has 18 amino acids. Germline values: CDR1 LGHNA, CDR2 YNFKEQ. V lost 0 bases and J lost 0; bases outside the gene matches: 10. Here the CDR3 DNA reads TGTGCCAGCAGCCAAGATAATGGCGGGGGGTCAAGCTCCTACGAGCAGTACTTC. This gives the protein CASSQDNGGGSSSYEQYF.

The chain's CDR3 is CASSLGENTEAFF. The DNA of the CDR3 is TGTGCCAGCAGCTTGGGCGAGAACACTGAAGCTTTCTTT. This chain joins TRBV7-7 and TRBJ1-1, with D uncertain. Trimming removed 3 bases from V and 1 base from J, with 6 bases in between. There are 13 residues in the CDR3. Germline V gene data show CDR1 as SSHAT and CDR2 as FNYEAQ (reference sequence). Using reference TRBV7-7 and TRBJ1-1 for the parts outside the CDR3, the full variable domain is GAGVSQSPRYKVTKRGQDVTLRCDPISSHATLYWYQQALGQGPEFLTYFNYEAQPDKSGLPSDRFSAERPEGSISTLTIQRTEQRDSAMYRCASSLGENTEAFFGQGTRLTVV.

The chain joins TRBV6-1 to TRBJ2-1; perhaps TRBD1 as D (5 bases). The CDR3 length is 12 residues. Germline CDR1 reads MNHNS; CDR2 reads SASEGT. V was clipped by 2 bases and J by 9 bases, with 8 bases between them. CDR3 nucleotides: TGTGCCAGCAGTGAAAGGGGTGGTGAGCAGTTCTTC. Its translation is CASSERGGEQFF.

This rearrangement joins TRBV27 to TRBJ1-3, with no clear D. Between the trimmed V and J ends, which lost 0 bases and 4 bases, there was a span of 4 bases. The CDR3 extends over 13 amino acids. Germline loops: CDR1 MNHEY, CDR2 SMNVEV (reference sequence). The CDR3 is CASSLSPGNTIYF. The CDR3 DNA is TGTGCCAGCAGTTTATCTCCGGGAAACACCATATATTTT.

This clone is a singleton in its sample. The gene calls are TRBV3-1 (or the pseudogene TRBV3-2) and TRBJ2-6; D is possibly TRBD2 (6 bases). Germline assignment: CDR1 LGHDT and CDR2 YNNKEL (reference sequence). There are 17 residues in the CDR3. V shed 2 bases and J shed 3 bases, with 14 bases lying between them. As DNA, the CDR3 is TGTGCCAGCAGCCAACGGGCTGGAGGGGATGGGGCCAACGTCCTGACTTTC. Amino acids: CASSQRAGGDGANVLTF.

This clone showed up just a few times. CDR3 loop: CASYYPGQGAEAFF. As DNA, the CDR3 is TGTGCCAGCTATTACCCGGGACAGGGGGCTGAAGCTTTCTTT. The V and J genes are TRBV6-5 and TRBJ1-1, with 11 bases identical to TRBD1. The germline V gene encodes CDR1 MNHEY and CDR2 SVGAGI. V was clipped by 8 bases and J by 6 bases; unmatched bases: 8. The CDR3 sequence is 14 residues long.

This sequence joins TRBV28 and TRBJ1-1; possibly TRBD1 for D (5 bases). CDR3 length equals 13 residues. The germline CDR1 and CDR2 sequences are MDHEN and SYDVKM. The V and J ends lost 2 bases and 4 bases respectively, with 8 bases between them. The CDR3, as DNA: TGTGCCAGCAGTTTAACAGGACCCACTGAAGCTTTCTTT. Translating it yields CASSLTGPTEAFF.